The 27 T cell receptor beta chains listed next were all sequenced from one sample in a study of T cells after posttransplantation cyclophosphamide (TCRdb year 2016). The treatment or condition label on this specimen signifies: high-dose cyclophosphamide on days +3 and +4 as single-agent GVHD prophylaxis. Busulfan and fludarabine conditioning, a related or unrelated marrow graft, and cyclophosphamide on days +3 and +4 were given to PTCy patients. Libraries were built with the immunoSEQ multiplex PCR assay. TCRdb took over this immuneACCESS table, retaining in-frame rearrangements with V and J assigned. Such tables are incomplete; in checked studies, under half of the missing clones stem from an unresolved V gene, and the remainder is unexplained. Across this sample there are 5,500 to 8,500 clones, with about four fifths seen only once. The ten most abundant clones make up roughly 22% of the sample.

Sample: PBMCs, taken after allogeneic stem cell transplant with posttransplant cyclophosphamide. The receptor set was obtained from a female patient aged 50 to 60 who received an allogeneic stem cell transplant from a related donor, was CMV-positive, and had no GVHD. Following a transplant, some T lymphocytes may have been derived from the graft donor.

The count of this clone is one. The J gene is TRBJ2-2, the V gene TRBV11-2; D call uncertain. Deletions cut 7 bases from V and 1 base from J, with 7 bases between. From germline, CDR1 is SGHAT and CDR2 FQNNGV. The CDR3 is 13 residues long. As DNA, the CDR3 is TGTGCCAGCAAGAGAGAGAACACCGGGGAGCTGTTTTTT. Translated: CASKRENTGELFF.

This chain joins TRBV5-1 and TRBJ2-5, with 12 bases matching TRBD2. In germline, CDR1 is SGHRS, CDR2 YFSETQ. The V and J ends lost 6 bases and 4 bases, in that order; junction bases with no gene match: 10. This CDR3 spans 16 amino acids. As DNA, the CDR3 is TGCGCCAGCATGTCTAGCGGGGGGGCTGTTCGAGAGACCCAGTACTTC. It specifies CASMSSGGAVRETQYF.

J is TRBJ1-1 and V is TRBV28, with TRBD1 identical over 7 bases. The CDR3 is made up of 14 amino acids. The trim removed 7 bases at V and 4 bases at J, leaving 9 bases unmatched. Germline V gene sequence: CDR1 MDHEN, CDR2 SYDVKM. CDR3 nucleotides: TGTGCCAGCAATACAAAACAGGGGATCACTGAAGCTTTCTTT. Translating it yields CASNTKQGITEAFF.

The chain employs TRBV28 and TRBJ2-2; 8 bases map to TRBD2. CDR3 length: 14 amino acids. Looked up from germline, CDR1 is MDHEN and CDR2 is SYDVKM. V was pared by 3 bases and J by 5 bases, with 2 bases of the junction left unmatched. Here the CDR3 DNA reads TGTGCCAGCAGTTTCGGCGGGAGGACCGGGGAGCTGTTTTTT. This gives the protein CASSFGGRTGELFF.

The chain employs TRBV28 and TRBJ1-1, with D perhaps matching TRBD1 (6 bases). Between the trimmed V and J ends, which lost 8 bases and 0 bases, there was a span of 19 bases. The CDR3 contains 16 residues. CDR1 is MDHEN and CDR2 is SYDVKM in the germline V gene. The CDR3 loop is CASGRGSGRVNTEAFF. The CDR3, as DNA: TGTGCCAGCGGCAGGGGATCTGGTAGGGTGAACACTGAAGCTTTCTTT.

The J gene is TRBJ1-6, the V gene TRBV27, with D unresolved. The CDR3 loop spans 13 amino acids. Per the germline V gene, CDR1 is MNHEY and CDR2 is SMNVEV (reference sequence). With 5 bases removed from V and 14 bases from J, the gap between germline ends came to 16 bases. CDR3 residues: CASSPRALSSLHF. Here the CDR3 DNA reads TGTGCCAGCAGTCCGCGAGCACTTTCGTCCCTCCACTTT.

V gene TRBV5-1 combines with J gene TRBJ2-3; D might be TRBD1 (5 bases). Between the trimmed V and J ends, which lost 4 bases and 6 bases, there was a span of 15 bases. CDR3 size: 14 residues. The germline CDR1 and CDR2 sequences are SGHRS and YFSETQ. CDR3 DNA: TGCGCCAGCAGCATGACAGATAACGGGGATACGCAGTATTTT. Translating it yields CASSMTDNGDTQYF.

The chain is built from TRBV6-5 and TRBJ1-2; a weak D match, TRBD1 (5 bases). The V end lost 7 bases, the J end lost 4 bases, and 16 bases lay between the germline ends. CDR3 length: 14 residues. The germline V gene has CDR1 MNHEY and CDR2 SVGAGI. The DNA of the CDR3 is TGTGCCAGCACCCAAGACAGTAGAGTCTATGGCTACACCTTC. It specifies CASTQDSRVYGYTF.

In its sample, this clone was seen a few times. CDR3 nucleotides: TGTGCCAGCAGCCTAGGACAGGGAGACACTGAAGCTTTCTTT. The encoded protein is CASSLGQGDTEAFF. The J gene is TRBJ1-1, the V gene TRBV7-9; TRBD1 aligns across 8 bases. From germline, CDR1 is SEHNR and CDR2 FQNEAQ (reference sequence). The CDR3 is 14 amino acids. The V segment lost 5 bases and the J segment 3 bases; nucleotides outside the gene matches: 5.

A note on this clone: The sample holds other DNA sequences that translate to the same CDR3. This chain connects TRBV2 to TRBJ2-1; 13 bases align to TRBD2. This CDR3 is 17 amino acids long. Losses at the gene ends were 6 bases for V and 3 bases for J; bases not matched to a gene: 8. CDR1 and CDR2 (germline): SNHLY, FYNNEI. CDR3 coding DNA: TGTGCCAGCAGCTATAGTGGACTAGCGGGAGTCTACAATGAGCAGTTCTTC. Protein sequence: CASSYSGLAGVYNEQFF.

The rearrangement uses TRBV5-4 and TRBJ2-1; the match to TRBD2 covers 13 bases. Germline V gene lookup returns CDR1 SGHNT and CDR2 YYREEE (reference sequence). This CDR3 comprises 16 residues. J gave up 3 bases and V 0 bases, and 0 bases lay outside the gene matches. In DNA form, the CDR3 reads TGTGCCAGCAGCTTGGGGACTAGCGGGGGCTACAATGAGCAGTTCTTC. Its translation is CASSLGTSGGYNEQFF. Full variable domain (remainder filled in from reference TRBV5-4 and TRBJ2-1): ETGVTQSPTHLIKTRGQQVTLRCSSQSGHNTVSWYQQALGQGPQFIFQYYREEENGRGNFPPRFSGLQFPNYSSELNVNALELDDSALYLCASSLGTSGGYNEQFFGPGTRLTVL.

The chain couples TRBV18 to TRBJ2-3; D gene uncertain. The germline V gene encodes CDR1 KGHSH and CDR2 LQKENI. Trimming removed 6 bases at V and 5 bases at J, with 9 bases between. CDR3 size: 12 residues. CDR3 DNA sequence: TGTGCCAGCTCTCCCTCAGGAGATACGCAGTATTTT. Protein product: CASSPSGDTQYF.

The CDR3 DNA is TGTGCCAGCAGCCAAGTGCACAGCTCCTACGAGCAGTACTTC. It specifies CASSQVHSSYEQYF. This sequence joins TRBV14 and TRBJ2-7; D ambiguous. The CDR3 has 14 amino acids. Germline-derived CDR1 and CDR2 are SGHDN and FVKESK. The V end lost 1 base, the J end lost 0 bases, and 7 bases lay between the germline ends.

This chain uses TRBV11-3 with TRBJ2-7; D gene ambiguous. V dropped 1 base and J dropped 3 bases, with 10 bases sitting between them. The CDR3 is 14 residues long. Germline V gene data show CDR1 as SGHNT and CDR2 as YENEEA. The CDR3 DNA reads as TGTGCCAGCAGCTTAGGGCCAGAATTCTACGAGCAGTACTTC. Translated, it gives CASSLGPEFYEQYF.

The rearrangement joins TRBV15 to TRBJ1-5, with D possibly matching TRBD1 (6 bases). The CDR3 runs 16 residues. Germline CDR1 LNHNV, CDR2 YYDKDF (reference sequence). Trimming stripped 5 bases from V and 4 bases from J, with 18 bases between. CDR3 residues: CATSGGDGTINQPQHF. The DNA for the CDR3 is TGTGCCACCAGCGGGGGGGACGGGACAATAAATCAGCCCCAGCATTTT.

The chain is built from TRBV2 and TRBJ2-3; 13 bases map to TRBD2. The length of the CDR3 is 18 residues. Germline assignment: CDR1 SNHLY and CDR2 FYNNEI. V gave up 0 bases and J gave up 2 bases; unmatched junction bases: 5. The CDR3 nucleotides read TGTGCCAGCAGTGAAGCACGGGGACTAGCGGGGACCACAGATACGCAGTATTTT. This translates into CASSEARGLAGTTDTQYF. The full variable domain, its missing parts supplied by reference TRBV2 and TRBJ2-3, is EPEVTQTPSHQVTQMGQEVILRCVPISNHLYFYWYRQILGQKVEFLVSFYNNEISEKSEIFDDQFSVERPDGSNFTLKIRSTKLEDSAMYFCASSEARGLAGTTDTQYFGPGTRLTVL.

The chain combines TRBV27 with TRBJ1-2; TRBD1 is a possible D gene (6 bases). This CDR3 spans 15 amino acids. Trimming cost V 4 bases and J 2 bases, with 14 bases left between them. Germline assignment: CDR1 MNHEY and CDR2 SMNVEV (reference sequence). CDR3 DNA sequence: TGTGCCAGCAGTTCCTTGGGACAACCCAACTATGGCTACACCTTC. Its translation: CASSSLGQPNYGYTF.

This clone was detected a few times. The CDR3: CASRAGEPYEQYF. The CDR3 bases are TGTGCCAGCAGGGCGGGGGAGCCCTACGAGCAGTACTTC. The chain links TRBV2 to TRBJ2-7, with 7 bases fitting TRBD2. Germline CDR1 and CDR2: SNHLY and FYNNEI. V lost 6 bases and J lost 2; bases outside the gene matches: 4. The CDR3 consists of 13 residues.

This clone was seen a few times. The junction and the germline gene differ at one end; a read error may be behind it. For the CDR3, the DNA is TGTGCCAGCAGCTTGGTTTTCGGGACAGGGGAATCTTTT. Its protein product is CASSLVFGTGESF. V and J are TRBV5-6 and TRBJ1-1; 10 positions match TRBD1. Germline V gene data show CDR1 as SGHDT and CDR2 as YYEEEE. The CDR3 length is 13 residues.

The chain has TRBV18 and TRBJ2-7; 9 bases are a match to TRBD1. The CDR3 is made up of 15 amino acids. Germline CDR1 reads KGHSH; CDR2 reads LQKENI. V trimming: 6 bases; J trimming: 2 bases; junction bases outside the gene matches: 8. CDR3 in amino acids: CASSPSGQGTYEQYF. In DNA form, the CDR3 reads TGTGCCAGCTCCCCCTCGGGACAGGGCACCTACGAGCAGTACTTC.

This chain links TRBV7-9 with TRBJ2-1; 7 bases are a match to TRBD1. The V and J ends lost 5 bases and 1 base, in that order; junction bases with no gene match: 2. The CDR3 is made up of 14 amino acids. CDR1 is SEHNR and CDR2 is FQNEAQ in the germline V gene (reference sequence). CDR3 DNA sequence: TGTGCCAGCAGCACGACAGGGTCCTACAATGAGCAGTTCTTC. Translated: CASSTTGSYNEQFF.

This clone was seen once. The rearrangement links TRBV2 to TRBJ1-2, with D hard to call. The CDR3 is 18 amino acids. Between the trimmed V and J ends, which lost 2 bases and 4 bases, there was a span of 23 bases. Germline assignment: CDR1 SNHLY and CDR2 FYNNEI. The DNA for the CDR3 is TGTGCCAGCAGTGAACTCTCGTCGGAGGCTTCATCCGCCTATGGCTACACCTTC. Translated, it gives CASSELSSEASSAYGYTF.

The chain links TRBV28 to TRBJ1-1; 7 bases line up with TRBD1. Germline loops: CDR1 MDHEN, CDR2 SYDVKM. The CDR3 covers 13 residues. V lost 8 bases and J lost 1; bases outside the gene matches: 4. CDR3 amino acids: CASGGQSNTEAFF. The CDR3 DNA reads as TGTGCCAGCGGGGGACAGTCGAACACTGAAGCTTTCTTT.

Comments on this clone: Other DNA sequences in the sample encode the same CDR3. The J gene is TRBJ2-5, the V gene TRBV5-6; 11 nucleotides match TRBD2. The CDR3 spans 16 residues. Germline V gene data show CDR1 as SGHDT and CDR2 as YYEEEE. Trimming took 4 bases from V and 5 from J; bases not matched to a gene: 10. The CDR3 spells CASSLGSSGRRETQYF. The CDR3 region has the DNA TGTGCCAGCAGCCTGGGGTCTAGCGGGAGGCGGGAGACCCAGTACTTC.

J is TRBJ2-7 and V is TRBV23-1, with unresolved D. TRBV23-1 falls under the ORF class, with uncertain function. Trimming shortened V by 4 bases and J by 0 bases, and 10 bases separated the two germline ends. The CDR3 is 14 residues long. CDR3 residues: CASSPPPSSYEQYF. The CDR3 DNA is TGCGCCAGCAGTCCCCCCCCTAGCTCCTACGAGCAGTACTTC.

J is TRBJ2-7 and V is TRBV19; TRBD1 matches at 10 bases. With V trimmed by 0 bases and J by 3 bases, 2 bases remained unmatched. Germline lookup yields CDR1 LNHDA and CDR2 SQIVND (reference sequence). There are 15 residues in the CDR3. The CDR3 nucleotides are TGTGCCAGTAGTATAGACCGGACAGGGGGCTACGAGCAGTACTTC. Amino acid sequence: CASSIDRTGGYEQYF.

V usage is TRBV12-5 and J usage is TRBJ1-5; unclear D gene. Trimming removed 3 bases at V and 3 bases at J, with 12 bases between. This CDR3 is 15 amino acids long. Germline CDR1 and CDR2: LGHNT and FRNRAP. The CDR3 region has the DNA TGTGCTAGTGGTTTCTCCGGCGGAAACAATCAGCCCCAGCATTTT. It encodes CASGFSGGNNQPQHF.